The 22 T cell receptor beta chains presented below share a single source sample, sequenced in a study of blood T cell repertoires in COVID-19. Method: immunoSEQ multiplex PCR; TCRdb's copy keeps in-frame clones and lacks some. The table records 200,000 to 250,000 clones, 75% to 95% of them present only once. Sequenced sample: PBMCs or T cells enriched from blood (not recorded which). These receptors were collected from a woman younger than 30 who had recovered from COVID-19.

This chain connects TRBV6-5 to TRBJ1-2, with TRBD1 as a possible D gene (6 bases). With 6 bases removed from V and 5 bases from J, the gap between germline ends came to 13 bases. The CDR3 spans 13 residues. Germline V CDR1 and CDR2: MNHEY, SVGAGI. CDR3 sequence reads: CASSPGTFYGYTF. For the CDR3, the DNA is TGTGCCAGCAGCCCCGGGACATTTTATGGCTACACCTTC.

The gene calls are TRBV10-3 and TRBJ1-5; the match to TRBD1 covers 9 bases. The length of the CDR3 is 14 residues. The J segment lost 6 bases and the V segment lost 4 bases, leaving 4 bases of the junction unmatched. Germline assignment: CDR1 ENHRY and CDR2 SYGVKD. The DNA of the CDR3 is TGTGCCATCAGTGTCAACAGGGGGCCTCAGCCCCAGCATTTT. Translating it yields CAISVNRGPQPQHF.

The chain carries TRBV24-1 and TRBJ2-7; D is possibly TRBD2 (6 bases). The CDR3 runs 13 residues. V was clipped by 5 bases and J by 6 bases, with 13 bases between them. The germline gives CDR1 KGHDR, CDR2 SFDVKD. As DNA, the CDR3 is TGTGCCACCAGTGGGGCAGGGAGGAGCGAGCAGTACTTC. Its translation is CATSGAGRSEQYF.

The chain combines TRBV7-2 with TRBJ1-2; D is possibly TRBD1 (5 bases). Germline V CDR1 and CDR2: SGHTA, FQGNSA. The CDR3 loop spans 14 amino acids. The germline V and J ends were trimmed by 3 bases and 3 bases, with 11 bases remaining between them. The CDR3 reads CASSFDPGDYGYTF. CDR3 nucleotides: TGTGCCAGCAGCTTTGACCCGGGGGACTATGGCTACACCTTC.

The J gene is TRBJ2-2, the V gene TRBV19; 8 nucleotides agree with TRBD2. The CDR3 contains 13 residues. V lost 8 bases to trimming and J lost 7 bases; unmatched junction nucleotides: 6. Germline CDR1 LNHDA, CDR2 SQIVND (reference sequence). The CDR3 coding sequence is TGTGCCAGTGGGAGACTAGCGCGCGGGGAGCTGTTTTTT. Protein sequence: CASGRLARGELFF.

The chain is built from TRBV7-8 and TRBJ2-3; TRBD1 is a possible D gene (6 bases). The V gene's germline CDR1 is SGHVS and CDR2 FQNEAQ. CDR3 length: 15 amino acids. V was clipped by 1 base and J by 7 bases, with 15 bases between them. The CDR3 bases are TGTGCCAGCAGCTTAGGTTGGGGGCGCGGGTATACGCAGTATTTT. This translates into CASSLGWGRGYTQYF.

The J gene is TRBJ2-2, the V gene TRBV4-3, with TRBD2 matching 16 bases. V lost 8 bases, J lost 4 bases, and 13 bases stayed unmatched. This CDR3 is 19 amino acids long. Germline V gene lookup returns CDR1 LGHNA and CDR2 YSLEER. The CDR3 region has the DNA TGCGCCAGCGGATTCCAAGGGACTAGCGGGGGGGGTAGCACCGGGGAGCTGTTTTTT. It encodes CASGFQGTSGGGSTGELFF.

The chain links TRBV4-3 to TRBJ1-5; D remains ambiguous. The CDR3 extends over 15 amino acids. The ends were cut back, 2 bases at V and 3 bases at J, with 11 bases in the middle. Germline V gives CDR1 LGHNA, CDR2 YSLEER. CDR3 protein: CASSQMVGVNQPQHF. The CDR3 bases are TGCGCCAGCAGCCAAATGGTGGGCGTCAATCAGCCCCAGCATTTT.

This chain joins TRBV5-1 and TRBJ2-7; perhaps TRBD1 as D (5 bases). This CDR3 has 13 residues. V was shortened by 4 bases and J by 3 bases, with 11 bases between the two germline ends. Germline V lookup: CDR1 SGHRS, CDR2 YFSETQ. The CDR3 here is CASSRGHNYEQYF. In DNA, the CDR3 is TGCGCCAGCAGCCGCGGACACAACTACGAGCAGTACTTC.

The CDR3 loop reads CASSVFDSPGTEAFF. In nucleotides, the CDR3 is TGTGCCAGCAGCGTTTTCGACTCCCCGGGGACTGAAGCTTTCTTT. The chain employs TRBV9 and TRBJ1-1; D is unclear. Germline assignment: CDR1 SGDLS and CDR2 YYNGEE. V shed 2 bases and J shed 5 bases, with 16 bases lying between them. The CDR3 consists of 15 residues.

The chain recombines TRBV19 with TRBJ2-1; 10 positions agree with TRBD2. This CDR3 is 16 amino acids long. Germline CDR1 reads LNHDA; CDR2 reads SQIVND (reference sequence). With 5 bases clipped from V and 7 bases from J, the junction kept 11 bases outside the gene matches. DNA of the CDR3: TGTGCCAGTAGTGCTATTTTAGCGGGAGGTAGGAATGAGCAGTTCTTC. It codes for CASSAILAGGRNEQFF.

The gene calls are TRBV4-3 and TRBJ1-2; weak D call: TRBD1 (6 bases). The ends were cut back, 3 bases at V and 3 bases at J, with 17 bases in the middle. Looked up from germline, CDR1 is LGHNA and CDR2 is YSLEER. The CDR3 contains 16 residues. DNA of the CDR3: TGCGCCAGCAGCCACCGCCTGTCAGGGGCTTACTATGGCTACACCTTC. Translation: CASSHRLSGAYYGYTF.

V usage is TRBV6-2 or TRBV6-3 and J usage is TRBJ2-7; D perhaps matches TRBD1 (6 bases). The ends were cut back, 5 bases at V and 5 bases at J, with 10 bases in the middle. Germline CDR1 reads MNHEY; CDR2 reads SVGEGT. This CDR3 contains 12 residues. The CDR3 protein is CASSPGANEQYF. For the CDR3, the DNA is TGTGCCAGCAGTCCAGGGGCGAACGAGCAGTACTTC.

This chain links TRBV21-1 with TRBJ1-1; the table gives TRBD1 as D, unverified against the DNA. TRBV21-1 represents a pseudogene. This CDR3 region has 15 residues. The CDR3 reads CASSNRGPLNTEAFF. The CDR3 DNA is TGTGCCAGCAGCAACAGGGGGCCCCTGAACACTGAAGCTTTCTTT.

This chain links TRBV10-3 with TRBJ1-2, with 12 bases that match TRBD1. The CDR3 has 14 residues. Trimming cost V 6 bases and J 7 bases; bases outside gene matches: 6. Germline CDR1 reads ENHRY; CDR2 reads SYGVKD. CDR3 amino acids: CAIRPGQGASGYTF. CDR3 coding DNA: TGTGCCATCAGGCCGGGACAGGGGGCAAGTGGCTACACCTTC.

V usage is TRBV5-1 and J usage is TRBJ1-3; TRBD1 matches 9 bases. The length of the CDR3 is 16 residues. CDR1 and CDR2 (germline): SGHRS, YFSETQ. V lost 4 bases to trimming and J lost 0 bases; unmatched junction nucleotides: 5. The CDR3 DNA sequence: TGCGCCAGCAGCCTAGGACAGGGGATCTCTGGAAACACCATATATTTT. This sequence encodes CASSLGQGISGNTIYF.

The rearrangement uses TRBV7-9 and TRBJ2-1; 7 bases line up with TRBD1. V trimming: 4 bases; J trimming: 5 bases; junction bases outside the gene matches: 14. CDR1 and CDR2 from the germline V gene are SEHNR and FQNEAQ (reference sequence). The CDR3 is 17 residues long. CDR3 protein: CASSSPTGAPRDNEQFF. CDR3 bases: TGTGCCAGCAGCTCCCCCACAGGGGCCCCCAGGGACAATGAGCAGTTCTTC.

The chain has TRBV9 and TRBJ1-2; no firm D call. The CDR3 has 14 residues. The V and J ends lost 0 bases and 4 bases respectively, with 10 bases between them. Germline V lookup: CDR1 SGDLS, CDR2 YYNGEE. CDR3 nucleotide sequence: TGTGCCAGCAGCGTAGAGGAGGGATTCTATGGCTACACCTTC. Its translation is CASSVEEGFYGYTF.

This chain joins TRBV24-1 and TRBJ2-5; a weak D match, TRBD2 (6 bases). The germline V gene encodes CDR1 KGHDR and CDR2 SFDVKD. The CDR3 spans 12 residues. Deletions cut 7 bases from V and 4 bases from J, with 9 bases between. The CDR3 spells CATRDYAETQYF. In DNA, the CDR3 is TGTGCCACCAGGGACTATGCAGAGACCCAGTACTTC.

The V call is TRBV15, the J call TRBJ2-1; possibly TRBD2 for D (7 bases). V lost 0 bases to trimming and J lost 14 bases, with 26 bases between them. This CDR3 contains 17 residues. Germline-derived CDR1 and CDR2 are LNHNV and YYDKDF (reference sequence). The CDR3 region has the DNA TGTGCCACCAGCAGAGAGGGAGGGACACTGAGATTCCCGGAGGAGTTCTTC. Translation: CATSREGGTLRFPEEFF.

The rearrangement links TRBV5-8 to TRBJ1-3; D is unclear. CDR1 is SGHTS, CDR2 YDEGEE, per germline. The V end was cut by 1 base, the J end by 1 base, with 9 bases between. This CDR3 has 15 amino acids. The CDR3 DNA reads TGTGCCAGCAGCTTGACACGGGGTTCTGGAAACACCATATATTTT. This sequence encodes CASSLTRGSGNTIYF.

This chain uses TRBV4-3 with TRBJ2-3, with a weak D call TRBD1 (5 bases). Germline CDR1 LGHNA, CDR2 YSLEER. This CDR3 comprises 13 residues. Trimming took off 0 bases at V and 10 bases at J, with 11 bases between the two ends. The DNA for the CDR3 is TGCGCCAGCAGCCAAGATGGCGGACAATCGCAGTATTTT. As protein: CASSQDGGQSQYF.